The 23 T cell receptor beta chains listed next were all sequenced from one sample in a study of shared clonotypes between healthy human individuals. CD45RO-negative, CCR7-selected cells formed the naive CD8 fraction, which excluded terminally differentiated effector memory CD45RA+ cells. The table came from immunoSEQ multiplex PCR; TCRdb's copy has only in-frame clones and leaves some out. Among some 2,000,000 clones listed, about 95% were seen once. Sequencing used naive CD8+ T cells sorted from blood. These receptors came from a man between 18 and 35 years old in good health.

In regard to this clone: The same CDR3 can be traced to other DNA sequences in this sample. The chain is built from TRBV5-1 and TRBJ2-3; 7 bases line up with TRBD1. Looked up from germline, CDR1 is SGHRS and CDR2 is YFSETQ. Trimming took 0 bases from V and 1 from J; bases not matched to a gene: 2. The CDR3 contains 15 residues. CDR3: CASSLGQGGTDTQYF. CDR3 bases: TGCGCCAGCAGCTTGGGACAGGGAGGCACAGATACGCAGTATTTT.

This clone showed up just once. DNA of the CDR3: TGTGCCAGCATCGAGACGGGCGAGCAGTACTTC. Protein: CASIETGEQYF. The chain joins TRBV6-1 to TRBJ2-7; D unclear. V was pared by 7 bases and J by 6 bases, with 10 bases between. CDR1 is MNHNS, CDR2 SASEGT, per germline. The CDR3 loop spans 11 amino acids.

The chain combines TRBV15 with TRBJ2-7; D tentatively fits TRBD1 or TRBD2 (5 bases each). The CDR3 has 15 residues. Germline lookup yields CDR1 LNHNV and CDR2 YYDKDF (reference sequence). V lost 0 bases to trimming and J lost 6 bases, with 15 bases between them. The CDR3 sequence is CATSRDLGTPGEQYF. CDR3 nucleotides: TGTGCCACCAGCAGAGACTTAGGGACCCCGGGCGAGCAGTACTTC.

The chain links TRBV14 to TRBJ2-1; D possibly corresponds to TRBD2 (5 bases). Deletions cut 1 base from V and 4 bases from J, with 11 bases between. Germline V gives CDR1 SGHDN, CDR2 FVKESK. The CDR3 has 15 residues. In DNA form, the CDR3 reads TGTGCCAGCAGCCAAGTCTCTAGCAATTACAATGAGCAGTTCTTC. Translation: CASSQVSSNYNEQFF. Combining the CDR3 with reference TRBV14 and TRBJ2-1 gives the whole variable domain EAGVTQFPSHSVIEKGQTVTLRCDPISGHDNLYWYRRVMGKEIKFLLHFVKESKQDESGMPNNRFLAERTGGTYSTLKVQPAELEDSGVYFCASSQVSSNYNEQFFGPGTRLTVL.

This clone was seen only once. The chain combines TRBV4-1 with TRBJ2-7, with D perhaps TRBD1 (6 bases). Trimming took off 5 bases at V and 0 bases at J, with 11 bases between the two ends. This CDR3 contains 14 residues. Per the germline V gene, CDR1 is MGHRA and CDR2 is YSYEKL. CDR3 coding DNA: TGCGCCAGCAGCGCCCGGGACATCTCCTACGAGCAGTACTTC. Amino acids: CASSARDISYEQYF.

The V call is TRBV6-4, the J call TRBJ2-7; D might be TRBD2 (5 bases). CDR3 length: 14 amino acids. Germline V lookup: CDR1 MRHNA, CDR2 SNTAGT. The ends were cut back, 6 bases at V and 5 bases at J, with 17 bases in the middle. The CDR3 reads CASSARAGPNEQYF. Written as DNA, the CDR3 is TGTGCCAGCAGCGCAAGGGCGGGCCCGAACGAGCAGTACTTC.

The J gene is TRBJ2-5, the V gene TRBV9; 9 bases are shared with TRBD1. The trim removed 0 bases at V and 5 bases at J, leaving 2 bases unmatched. The CDR3 has 14 amino acids. Germline V gene data show CDR1 as SGDLS and CDR2 as YYNGEE. The CDR3 nucleotides are TGTGCCAGCAGCGTAGGGGACAGGGATGAGACCCAGTACTTC. Protein: CASSVGDRDETQYF.

The chain is built from TRBV19 and TRBJ1-1; 7 nucleotides align to TRBD1. CDR1 is LNHDA and CDR2 is SQIVND in the germline V gene (reference sequence). J was trimmed by 0 bases and V by 5 bases; bases with no gene match: 3. This CDR3 spans 14 amino acids. CDR3 region: CASSVRGVNTEAFF. In DNA form, the CDR3 reads TGTGCCAGTAGTGTCAGGGGGGTGAACACTGAAGCTTTCTTT.

This sequence joins TRBV11-2 and TRBJ2-7, with 7 bases matching TRBD2. The germline CDR1 and CDR2 sequences are SGHAT and FQNNGV. The ends lost 3 bases at V and 0 bases at J; junction bases unmatched: 11. CDR3 length: 17 residues. CDR3 loop: CASSFGPAGLPSYEQYF. In DNA form, the CDR3 reads TGTGCCAGCAGCTTCGGGCCAGCGGGACTTCCCTCCTACGAGCAGTACTTC.

A word on this clone: This specimen includes other DNA sequences encoding the same CDR3. The chain joins TRBV5-1 to TRBJ2-7, with D possibly being TRBD2 (6 bases). The CDR3 is 11 amino acids. V was trimmed by 4 bases and J by 7 bases, leaving 9 bases between them. Germline V CDR1 and CDR2: SGHRS, YFSETQ. The chain's CDR3 is CASSPGGEQYF. The CDR3 DNA sequence: TGCGCCAGCAGCCCCGGGGGAGAGCAGTACTTC.

The V and J genes are TRBV9 and TRBJ1-5; D possibly corresponds to TRBD1 (5 bases). The CDR3 consists of 15 residues. V shed 0 bases and J shed 8 bases, with 15 bases lying between them. Germline V CDR1 and CDR2: SGDLS, YYNGEE. CDR3 amino acids: CASSVEGRQGKPQHF. CDR3 sequence (DNA): TGTGCCAGCAGCGTAGAGGGTCGGCAGGGAAAGCCCCAGCATTTT. The whole variable domain, remainder taken from reference TRBV9 and TRBJ1-5, is DSGVTQTPKHLITATGQRVTLRCSPRSGDLSVYWYQQSLDQGLQFLIQYYNGEERAKGNILERFSAQQFPDLHSELNLSSLELGDSALYFCASSVEGRQGKPQHFGDGTRLSIL.

The CDR3 is CASSLSGAPTDTQYF. CDR3 bases: TGTGCCAGCAGCCTATCAGGGGCGCCCACAGATACGCAGTATTTT. The chain links TRBV27 to TRBJ2-3, with D tentatively TRBD1 (6 bases). Germline V gene data show CDR1 as MNHEY and CDR2 as SMNVEV (reference sequence). The V and J ends lost 6 bases and 2 bases respectively, with 15 bases between them. This CDR3 has 15 amino acids.

This clone was detected only a few times. The chain joins TRBV30 to TRBJ1-2; D not certain. The CDR3 consists of 12 residues. Germline values: CDR1 GTSNPN, CDR2 SVGIG (reference sequence). The V end lost 2 bases, the J end lost 6 bases, and 10 bases lay between the germline ends. The CDR3 reads CAWSKGIDGYTF. The CDR3 region has the DNA TGTGCCTGGAGTAAGGGTATCGATGGCTACACCTTC.

V is TRBV10-3 and J is TRBJ2-7; D might be TRBD1 or TRBD2, each matching 7 bases. CDR3 length: 18 amino acids. Looked up from germline, CDR1 is ENHRY and CDR2 is SYGVKD. Trimming removed 7 bases at V and 3 bases at J, with 28 bases between. The CDR3 DNA is TGTGCCATCACGCTAGACAGGGACTATACTTGGTCTGGCTACGAGCAGTACTTC. Amino acid sequence: CAITLDRDYTWSGYEQYF.

The chain uses TRBV6-1 and TRBJ1-5; maybe TRBD1 (5 bases). Germline-derived CDR1 and CDR2 are MNHNS and SASEGT. The germline V and J ends were trimmed by 9 bases and 5 bases, with 20 bases remaining between them. CDR3 length: 15 amino acids. Here the CDR3 DNA reads TGTGCCAGTCTCCCATTATGGCAGGGCGATCAGCCCCAGCATTTT. Its protein product is CASLPLWQGDQPQHF.

V usage is TRBV6-7 and J usage is TRBJ2-1, with D possibly matching TRBD2 (5 bases). TRBV6-7 is treated as an ORF (open reading frame) with a function not yet certain. The CDR3 is made up of 15 amino acids. The V gene lost 6 bases and the J gene lost 0 bases, with 12 bases spanning the gap. Here the CDR3 DNA reads TGTGCCAGCAGAGATAGCGTTTGCTCCTACAATGAGCAGTTCTTC. This codes for CASRDSVCSYNEQFF.

In the case of this clone: The sample carries other DNA sequences with the same CDR3. The gene calls are TRBV10-2 and TRBJ2-7; D is unclear. The CDR3 has 13 residues. Germline V CDR1 and CDR2: WSHSY, SAAADI. Trimming took off 0 bases at V and 2 bases at J, with 5 bases between the two ends. The CDR3 spells CASSESGPYEQYF. The CDR3 DNA reads as TGCGCCAGCAGTGAGTCGGGCCCCTACGAGCAGTACTTC.

This chain uses TRBV4-3 with TRBJ2-1, with 11 bases that match TRBD2. The CDR3 is 16 amino acids. CDR1 is LGHNA and CDR2 is YSLEER in the germline V gene. J gave up 6 bases and V 5 bases, and 9 bases lay outside the gene matches. The CDR3: CASSSTSGSMGNEQFF. The CDR3 coding sequence is TGCGCCAGCAGCAGTACTAGCGGGAGTATGGGCAATGAGCAGTTCTTC.

This clone was observed a single time. Distinct nucleotide sequences in the sample also encode this CDR3. V is TRBV6-5 and J is TRBJ2-7; 7 bases fit TRBD1. Germline-derived CDR1 and CDR2 are MNHEY and SVGAGI. CDR3 length: 13 residues. After removal of 8 bases from V and 3 bases from J, the junction contained 7 bases not matched to a gene. This chain's CDR3 is CASSSGTVYEQYF. CDR3 nucleotides: TGTGCCAGCTCGTCCGGGACAGTCTACGAGCAGTACTTC.

The table lists this clone with a count of one. V usage is TRBV10-3 and J usage is TRBJ1-4; D unresolved. The V and J ends lost 0 bases and 3 bases respectively, with 8 bases between them. This CDR3 region has 15 residues. The V gene's germline CDR1 is ENHRY and CDR2 SYGVKD. CDR3 loop: CAISESADSNEKLFF. CDR3 DNA sequence: TGTGCCATCAGTGAGTCGGCGGATTCTAATGAAAAACTGTTTTTT.

V and J are TRBV7-3 and TRBJ2-7, with D maybe TRBD1 (5 bases). Between the trimmed V and J ends, which lost 0 bases and 4 bases, there was a span of 13 bases. The V gene's germline CDR1 is SGHTA and CDR2 FQGTGA. This CDR3 is built from 15 residues. The CDR3 DNA reads as TGTGCCAGCAGCTTAACCCAGGGTGATAGGTACGAGCAGTACTTC. Protein sequence: CASSLTQGDRYEQYF.

The chain joins TRBV27 to TRBJ2-1, with 7 bases aligning to TRBD1. Germline V CDR1 and CDR2: MNHEY, SMNVEV (reference sequence). The CDR3 runs to 16 residues. V trimming: 3 bases; J trimming: 2 bases; junction bases outside the gene matches: 7. The CDR3 nucleotides read TGTGCCAGCAGTTTGGGGTGGGGACAGCCCTACAATGAGCAGTTCTTC. This gives the protein CASSLGWGQPYNEQFF.

The genes are TRBV27 and TRBJ1-5; D may be TRBD1 (5 bases). V lost 6 bases and J lost 5, with 14 bases in between. Germline V gene sequence: CDR1 MNHEY, CDR2 SMNVEV (reference sequence). There are 14 residues in the CDR3. The chain's CDR3 is CASSLQVADQPQHF. Written as DNA, the CDR3 is TGTGCCAGCAGCCTACAGGTAGCGGATCAGCCCCAGCATTTT.